Following are 32 T cell receptor beta chains from one sample sequenced in a study of identical twins' blood T cells. Via MiXCR, TCRdb re-called the 5' RACE reads, giving one row per CDR3 protein. Of a few hundred thousand distinct CDR3 sequences in the sample, under 30% are singletons; the top ten hold more than 5.5%. The source material was PBMCs. The receptor source for this set is a woman aged 18 to 55 in good health.

This clonotype was counted ten times or more. The rearrangement uses TRBV11-2 and TRBJ2-3; D is possibly TRBD1 or TRBD2 (6 bases each). This CDR3 contains 15 residues. V lost 1 base to trimming and J lost 0 bases, with 8 bases between them. The germline gives CDR1 SGHAT, CDR2 FQNNGV. CDR3 protein: CASSLGRGSTDTQYF. Written as DNA, the CDR3 is TGTGCCAGCAGCTTAGGGAGGGGGAGCACAGATACGCAGTATTTT.

This clonotype was observed many times. The V gene is TRBV18, the J gene TRBJ2-7; 8 bases align to TRBD2. The CDR3 covers 13 residues. From germline, CDR1 is KGHSH and CDR2 LQKENI. V was pared by 5 bases and J by 1 base, with 1 base of the junction left unmatched. The CDR3 DNA sequence: TGTGCCAGCTCAGTAGCGGGGTCCTACGAGCAGTACTTC. Translated: CASSVAGSYEQYF.

This clonotype was counted between two and nine times. The rearrangement uses TRBV10-3 and TRBJ1-2; 7 bases align to TRBD1. Trimming took 6 bases from V and 4 from J; bases not matched to a gene: 8. From germline, CDR1 is ENHRY and CDR2 SYGVKD. CDR3 size: 14 residues. The CDR3 nucleotides read TGTGCCATCAGGCCGACAGGGCCGACCTATGGCTACACCTTC. Its protein is CAIRPTGPTYGYTF.

V usage is TRBV19 and J usage is TRBJ1-5; D is perhaps TRBD1 (6 bases). V lost 4 bases and J lost 0, with 7 bases in between. The CDR3 is made up of 14 amino acids. Germline V gives CDR1 LNHDA, CDR2 SQIVND (reference sequence). CDR3 sequence reads: CASSTQGSNQPQHF. Written as DNA, the CDR3 is TGTGCCAGTAGTACACAGGGTAGCAATCAGCCCCAGCATTTT.

This clonotype has only one observation. The chain has TRBV29-1 and TRBJ2-3; TRBD2 might be the D (5 bases). Per germline, CDR1 SQVTM and CDR2 ANQGSEA. The CDR3 is 14 amino acids. The V gene lost 3 bases and the J gene lost 2 bases, with 12 bases spanning the gap. DNA for the CDR3: TGCAGCGTTGAGAGAGGGTTTGACACAGATACGCAGTATTTT. It specifies CSVERGFDTDTQYF.

J is TRBJ2-2 and V is TRBV29-1; 7 bases map to TRBD1. Trimming cost V 6 bases and J 7 bases; bases outside gene matches: 8. There are 13 residues in the CDR3. Germline V lookup: CDR1 SQVTM, CDR2 ANQGSEA. The CDR3 DNA is TGCAGCGTAACAGGGGATCGCGGCGGGGAGCTGTTTTTT. Residues: CSVTGDRGGELFF.

This sequence joins TRBV19 and TRBJ2-1, with D uncertain. Trimming shortened V by 5 bases and J by 0 bases, and 23 bases separated the two germline ends. CDR1 is LNHDA, CDR2 SQIVND, per germline (reference sequence). This CDR3 contains 19 residues. DNA for the CDR3: TGTGCCAGTAGTTCCCCAATCGGTGGAGAGAAGAGCTCCTACAATGAGCAGTTCTTC. This translates into CASSSPIGGEKSSYNEQFF. The variable domain in full, completed from reference TRBV19 and TRBJ2-1, reads DGGITQSPKYLFRKEGQNVTLSCEQNLNHDAMYWYRQDPGQGLRLIYYSQIVNDFQKGDIAEGYSVSREKKESFPLTVTSAQKNPTAFYLCASSSPIGGEKSSYNEQFFGPGTRLTVL.

The chain has TRBV20-1 and TRBJ2-3, with 9 bases matching TRBD2. V shed 5 bases and J 4 bases; nucleotides not matched to a gene: 7. This CDR3 is built from 14 residues. CDR1 is DFQATT, CDR2 SNEGSKA, per germline (reference sequence). CDR3: CSASVAGVADTQYF. The CDR3 nucleotides read TGCAGTGCTTCCGTAGCGGGAGTGGCAGATACGCAGTATTTT.

With regard to this clonotype: A much larger clone differs by one base, so this may be a read error. V usage is TRBV12-3 or TRBV12-4 and J usage is TRBJ2-3; D is uncertain. This CDR3 contains 11 residues. V was shortened by 6 bases and J by 3 bases, with 4 bases between the two germline ends. For the CDR3, the DNA is TGTGCCAGCAGACAAACAGATACGCAGTATTTT. It specifies CASRQTDTQYF.

The chain employs TRBV15 and TRBJ1-4, with 7 bases that match TRBD1. V lost 5 bases, J lost 0 bases, and 6 bases stayed unmatched. CDR1 and CDR2 (germline): LNHNV, YYDKDF (reference sequence). This CDR3 region has 16 residues. Here the CDR3 DNA reads TGTGCCACCAGCCTTTCAACAGGGGCAACTAATGAAAAACTGTTTTTT. Translated, it gives CATSLSTGATNEKLFF.

The rearrangement joins TRBV2 to TRBJ2-1, with a tentative D call TRBD1 (6 bases). The CDR3 spans 15 residues. Per germline, CDR1 SNHLY and CDR2 FYNNEI. Trimming cost V 8 bases and J 6 bases, with 20 bases left between them. CDR3 in DNA: TGTGCCAGCGTTCTACCGACAGGAGTGGGCAATGAGCAGTTCTTC. This codes for CASVLPTGVGNEQFF.

The V gene is TRBV7-9, the J gene TRBJ2-1; D assignment may be TRBD1 or TRBD2 (5 bases each). CDR1 SEHNR and CDR2 FQNEAQ come from the germline V gene (reference sequence). The V end lost 6 bases, the J end lost 1 base, and 16 bases lay between the germline ends. The CDR3 is made up of 16 amino acids. This CDR3 is CASRTVRGASYNEQFF. DNA for the CDR3: TGTGCCAGCAGAACTGTCCGAGGGGCATCCTACAATGAGCAGTTCTTC.

This clonotype was observed a single time. J is TRBJ2-2 and V is TRBV20-1; perhaps TRBD1 as D (5 bases). CDR3 length: 14 amino acids. Trimming left V 3 bases short and J 5 bases short, with 13 bases between. Looked up from germline, CDR1 is DFQATT and CDR2 is SNEGSKA (reference sequence). CDR3 DNA sequence: TGCAGTGCTAGGTTAGGGGCAGGGACCGGGGAGCTGTTTTTT. Protein product: CSARLGAGTGELFF.

CDR3 protein: CASLRWGTEAFF. The CDR3 nucleotides read TGTGCCAGCCTCAGGTGGGGCACTGAAGCTTTCTTT. The chain recombines TRBV6-5 with TRBJ1-1; D is undetermined. The V and J ends lost 8 bases and 4 bases respectively, with 11 bases between them. CDR3 length equals 12 residues. From germline, CDR1 is MNHEY and CDR2 SVGAGI.

V usage is TRBV20-1 and J usage is TRBJ1-1, with D possibly being TRBD1 (5 bases). V was pared by 1 base and J by 8 bases, with 20 bases between. This CDR3 has 15 amino acids. Per the germline V gene, CDR1 is DFQATT and CDR2 is SNEGSKA (reference sequence). The CDR3 reads CSARALRVGTEEAFF. In DNA, the CDR3 is TGCAGTGCTAGAGCTTTACGGGTGGGGACCGAAGAAGCTTTCTTT.

The J gene is TRBJ1-2, the V gene TRBV20-1; 7 positions match TRBD1. Looked up from germline, CDR1 is DFQATT and CDR2 is SNEGSKA (reference sequence). V dropped 3 bases and J dropped 3; count of bases not matched to a gene: 4. The CDR3 length is 13 residues. CDR3 DNA sequence: TGCAGTGCTAGTAGACAGGGAGACTATGGCTACACCTTC. It translates to CSASRQGDYGYTF.

V gene TRBV29-1 combines with J gene TRBJ1-2; no clear D gene. Per germline, CDR1 SQVTM and CDR2 ANQGSEA. The CDR3 runs 12 residues. Trimming pared 4 bases from V and 4 bases from J, leaving 10 bases between. This CDR3 is CSVGQVGYGYTF. CDR3 DNA: TGCAGCGTTGGGCAGGTGGGCTATGGCTACACCTTC.

This clonotype was found a few times. The chain couples TRBV19 to TRBJ1-6; D is undetermined. Between the trimmed V and J ends, which lost 7 bases and 6 bases, there was a span of 16 bases. Germline CDR1 is LNHDA and CDR2 is SQIVND (reference sequence). The CDR3 contains 15 residues. In DNA, the CDR3 is TGTGCCAGTACCATGGTGGGGATCTTTAATTCACCCCTCCACTTT. Its protein is CASTMVGIFNSPLHF. The variable domain in full, completed from reference TRBV19 and TRBJ1-6, reads DGGITQSPKYLFRKEGQNVTLSCEQNLNHDAMYWYRQDPGQGLRLIYYSQIVNDFQKGDIAEGYSVSREKKESFPLTVTSAQKNPTAFYLCASTMVGIFNSPLHFGNGTRLTVT.

This clonotype has at least ten counts. The rearrangement joins TRBV6-5 to TRBJ1-5, with TRBD1 identical over 7 bases. Losses at the gene ends were 4 bases for V and 2 bases for J; bases not matched to a gene: 5. This CDR3 is 15 amino acids long. Germline V gene sequence: CDR1 MNHEY, CDR2 SVGAGI. The DNA for the CDR3 is TGTGCCAGCAGTTTAAAAACAGGGGGCAATCAGCCCCAGCATTTT. Its translation is CASSLKTGGNQPQHF.

This clonotype was observed many times. This chain uses TRBV10-3 with TRBJ1-1; D ambiguous. With 3 bases removed from V and 4 bases from J, the gap between germline ends came to 3 bases. This CDR3 spans 11 amino acids. Germline-derived CDR1 and CDR2 are ENHRY and SYGVKD. CDR3 amino acids: CAISDTTEAFF. The CDR3 nucleotides read TGTGCCATCAGTGACACCACTGAAGCTTTCTTT.

The gene calls are TRBV7-8 and TRBJ1-2; D is perhaps TRBD1 (5 bases). CDR3 length equals 15 residues. The germline CDR1 and CDR2 sequences are SGHVS and FQNEAQ. Between the trimmed V and J ends, which lost 6 bases and 3 bases, there was a span of 17 bases. The CDR3 loop reads CASRYNGGLDYGYTF. The CDR3 DNA reads as TGTGCCAGCAGATATAATGGGGGATTAGACTATGGCTACACCTTC.

This clonotype was counted at least ten times. This sequence joins TRBV29-1 and TRBJ1-1, with D maybe TRBD1 (6 bases). CDR1 is SQVTM, CDR2 ANQGSEA, per germline. This CDR3 region has 10 residues. V was trimmed by 6 bases and J by 6 bases, leaving 8 bases between them. CDR3 region: CSVTGPEAFF. For the CDR3, the DNA is TGCAGCGTGACAGGTCCTGAAGCTTTCTTT.

This chain joins TRBV20-1 and TRBJ2-7, with 9 bases that match TRBD1. Germline V gene lookup returns CDR1 DFQATT and CDR2 SNEGSKA (reference sequence). The CDR3 extends over 12 amino acids. Trimming removed 6 bases from V and 3 bases from J; junction bases left unmatched: 3. The CDR3 bases are TGCAGTGCCGCGGGACAGGGCTACGAGCAGTACTTC. Its protein is CSAAGQGYEQYF.

This clonotype was counted once. This rearrangement joins TRBV12-2 to TRBJ2-2; TRBD1 reflects the table's D call only, with no check against the DNA. TRBV12-2 is annotated as a pseudogene. CDR3 length equals 17 residues. The CDR3 sequence: CASGFRDTSSNTGELFF. The CDR3 coding sequence is TGTGCAAGCGGTTTCCGGGACACTTCCTCGAACACCGGGGAGCTGTTTTTT.

This clonotype was seen only a few times. This chain uses TRBV4-2 with TRBJ2-2, with D possibly TRBD1 on 6 matching bases. V was trimmed by 4 bases and J by 5 bases, leaving 17 bases between them. The CDR3 sequence is 16 residues long. Germline-derived CDR1 and CDR2 are LGHNA and YNFKEQ. CDR3 in amino acids: CASSPTGHTLTGELFF. The CDR3 DNA reads TGTGCCAGCAGCCCCACGGGACATACCTTAACCGGGGAGCTGTTTTTT.

In this sample, this clonotype turned up a few times. The chain joins TRBV28 to TRBJ1-2, with no clear D. CDR3 length equals 12 residues. V gave up 8 bases and J gave up 1 base, with 8 bases separating them. Germline CDR1 is MDHEN and CDR2 is SYDVKM. CDR3 amino acids: CASQGVNYGYTF. In DNA, the CDR3 is TGTGCCAGCCAAGGAGTTAACTATGGCTACACCTTC.

The chain links TRBV20-1 to TRBJ1-1; no reliable D call. With 5 bases removed from V and 7 bases from J, the gap between germline ends came to 8 bases. Germline V gene data show CDR1 as DFQATT and CDR2 as SNEGSKA (reference sequence). This CDR3 has 10 residues. DNA for the CDR3: TGCAGTGCTCAACATATTGAAGCTTTCTTT. Amino acid sequence: CSAQHIEAFF.

V usage is TRBV7-9 and J usage is TRBJ1-2; 7 nucleotides align to TRBD1. Germline V gene lookup returns CDR1 SEHNR and CDR2 FQNEAQ (reference sequence). V shed 1 base, J shed 4 bases, and the junction held 6 bases outside the gene matches. The CDR3 contains 15 residues. CDR3 sequence: CASSLGGQILYGYTF. The CDR3 DNA reads TGTGCCAGCAGCTTAGGGGGACAGATCCTCTATGGCTACACCTTC.

Note on this clonotype: One end of the junction varies from germline; a read error may be responsible. The chain employs TRBV12-3 or TRBV12-4 and TRBJ2-7, with D hard to call. The CDR3 covers 13 residues. This CDR3 is CASSTLLRHEQCF. DNA for the CDR3: TGTGCCAGCAGTACACTCCTACGCCACGAGCAGTGCTTC.

This chain connects TRBV3-1 to TRBJ2-1; the D gene is possibly TRBD2 (6 bases). Germline V CDR1 and CDR2: LGHDT, YNNKEL (reference sequence). This CDR3 is 15 amino acids long. V was clipped by 7 bases and J by 0 bases, with 13 bases between them. The CDR3 reads CASNRGASSYNEQFF. Written as DNA, the CDR3 is TGTGCCAGCAACCGCGGGGCTAGCTCCTACAATGAGCAGTTCTTC.

The chain carries TRBV6-1 and TRBJ1-2; a weak D match, TRBD1 (6 bases). CDR3 length: 15 residues. V lost 9 bases and J lost 4, with 21 bases in between. The V gene's germline CDR1 is MNHNS and CDR2 SASEGT. CDR3 loop: CARNPKLGGGYGYTF. The DNA of the CDR3 is TGTGCCAGAAACCCCAAGTTAGGAGGGGGCTATGGCTACACCTTC.

This clonotype was seen many times. The chain joins TRBV2 to TRBJ1-4; D may be TRBD1 (5 bases). The CDR3 has 12 residues. The V end lost 6 bases, the J end lost 7 bases, and 9 bases lay between the germline ends. Germline V CDR1 and CDR2: SNHLY, FYNNEI. CDR3 residues: CASRGGPEKLFF. The DNA of the CDR3 is TGTGCCAGCAGGGGGGGACCTGAAAAACTGTTTTTT.